These 22 T cell receptor beta chains originate from one sample sequenced in a study of shared clonotypes between healthy human individuals. Using immunoSEQ multiplex PCR, the repertoire was profiled, and TCRdb retains in-frame clones only, with some absent. Of approximately 1,000,000 clones listed, 70% to 80% are singletons. The material sequenced was memory CD4+ T cells from PBMCs. As for subset: CD45RA-negative fraction. The receptor source for this set is a man between 18 and 35 years old in good health. Some clones in this sample may be carry-over from other donors' samples.

This rearrangement joins TRBV28 to TRBJ1-4, with TRBD1 as a possible D gene (6 bases). This CDR3 contains 14 residues. Germline loops: CDR1 MDHEN, CDR2 SYDVKM. V lost 10 bases and J 3 bases, leaving 15 bases between the germline ends. The CDR3 loop is CATTGGRPNEKLFF. CDR3 bases: TGTGCCACCACTGGGGGGCGGCCTAATGAAAAACTGTTTTTT.

The chain links TRBV29-1 to TRBJ2-3, with 8 bases that match TRBD2. Per the germline V gene, CDR1 is SQVTM and CDR2 is ANQGSEA. The CDR3 is made up of 12 amino acids. V trimming: 8 bases; J trimming: 4 bases; junction bases outside the gene matches: 5. The CDR3 coding sequence is TGCAGCTCCGAGGGACTAGCAGATACGCAGTATTTT. This sequence encodes CSSEGLADTQYF.

The chain employs TRBV28 and TRBJ1-1, with TRBD1 matching over 7 bases. CDR3 length: 15 residues. The V segment lost 3 bases and the J segment 11 bases; nucleotides outside the gene matches: 15. Germline CDR1 MDHEN, CDR2 SYDVKM. CDR3 sequence: CASSLEGAPVLRAFF. DNA of the CDR3: TGTGCCAGCAGTTTGGAGGGGGCGCCTGTCTTAAGGGCTTTCTTT.

This sequence joins TRBV30 and TRBJ2-1; D is unresolved. The length of the CDR3 is 15 residues. Germline CDR1 reads GTSNPN; CDR2 reads SVGIG (reference sequence). Trimming pared 0 bases from V and 0 bases from J, leaving 9 bases between. CDR3 sequence reads: CAWSVGHSSYNEQFF. The DNA for the CDR3 is TGTGCCTGGAGTGTGGGCCATAGCTCCTACAATGAGCAGTTCTTC.

The chain joins TRBV5-8 to TRBJ2-2; 9 bases agree with TRBD1. This CDR3 contains 15 residues. CDR1 and CDR2 from the germline V gene are SGHTS and YDEGEE. The trim removed 4 bases at V and 5 bases at J, leaving 6 bases unmatched. The CDR3 coding sequence is TGTGCCAGCAGCCCTACGGGACAGGGTACCGGGGAGCTGTTTTTT. It codes for CASSPTGQGTGELFF. The variable domain in full, completed from reference TRBV5-8 and TRBJ2-2, reads EAGVTQSPTHLIKTRGQQATLRCSPISGHTSVYWYQQALGLGLQFLLWYDEGEERNRGNFPPRFSGRQFPNYSSELNVNALELEDSALYLCASSPTGQGTGELFFGEGSRLTVL.

The chain combines TRBV9 with TRBJ2-7; 11 bases map to TRBD2. Unmatched junction bases numbered 8, after V lost 3 bases and J lost 3 bases. The CDR3 runs 16 residues. Germline V lookup: CDR1 SGDLS, CDR2 YYNGEE. The CDR3 bases are TGTGCCAGCAGCGCCCAAGCCACTAGCGGGAGCTACGAGCAGTACTTC. Amino acid sequence: CASSAQATSGSYEQYF.

The chain has TRBV4-1 and TRBJ2-1; 7 bases are a match to TRBD2. In germline, CDR1 is MGHRA, CDR2 YSYEKL. This CDR3 comprises 16 residues. Unmatched junction bases numbered 10, after V lost 1 base and J lost 7 bases. The CDR3 DNA follows: TGCGCCAGCAGCCAAGGAGCTAGCGGTACCGTAAATGAGCAGTTCTTC. Protein product: CASSQGASGTVNEQFF.

The rearrangement joins TRBV10-2 to TRBJ2-7, with 8 nucleotides matching TRBD1. Germline V CDR1 and CDR2: WSHSY, SAAADI. This CDR3 has 16 amino acids. J lost 4 bases, V lost 4 bases, and 12 bases had no gene match. The chain's CDR3 is CASSALDRVGVYEQYF. For the CDR3, the DNA is TGCGCCAGCAGTGCCCTGGACAGGGTCGGCGTGTACGAGCAGTACTTC.

The chain recombines TRBV14 with TRBJ2-3; D tentatively fits TRBD1 or TRBD2 (5 bases each). From germline, CDR1 is SGHDN and CDR2 FVKESK. V was trimmed by 5 bases and J by 2 bases, leaving 17 bases between them. The CDR3 is made up of 16 amino acids. The CDR3, as DNA: TGTGCCAGCAGCGAGGGGCTGGGCAGATCCACAGATACGCAGTATTTT. It codes for CASSEGLGRSTDTQYF.

The gene calls are TRBV28 and TRBJ1-2; 7 nucleotides align to TRBD1. The germline gives CDR1 MDHEN, CDR2 SYDVKM. This CDR3 has 18 amino acids. J lost 2 bases, V lost 4 bases, and 16 bases had no gene match. Written as DNA, the CDR3 is TGTGCCAGCAGTTCAATAACCTTAACAGGGGCCAAGAACTATGGCTACACCTTC. The encoded protein is CASSSITLTGAKNYGYTF.

The chain links TRBV5-1 to TRBJ1-2, with 7 bases that match TRBD1. The CDR3 runs to 16 residues. V dropped 3 bases and J dropped 3; count of bases not matched to a gene: 11. The germline V gene has CDR1 SGHRS and CDR2 YFSETQ. This CDR3 is CASSWGSTGWDYGYTF. As DNA, the CDR3 is TGCGCCAGCAGCTGGGGGTCGACAGGGTGGGACTATGGCTACACCTTC.

This clone occurred many times. The V and J genes are TRBV5-6 and TRBJ1-5; D gene ambiguous. Germline values: CDR1 SGHDT, CDR2 YYEEEE. The CDR3 loop spans 13 amino acids. The V gene lost 4 bases and the J gene lost 9 bases, with 14 bases spanning the gap. The CDR3 is CASSETGIGPQHF. Here the CDR3 DNA reads TGTGCCAGCAGCGAGACGGGGATTGGGCCCCAGCATTTT.

A note on this clone: Other DNA sequences in this specimen translate into the identical CDR3. The chain joins TRBV5-1 to TRBJ1-2, with 9 bases that match TRBD1. The CDR3 length is 13 residues. Looked up from germline, CDR1 is SGHRS and CDR2 is YFSETQ. With V trimmed by 2 bases and J by 6 bases, 2 bases remained unmatched. The CDR3 spells CASSLQGADGYTF. The CDR3 nucleotides are TGCGCCAGCAGCTTACAGGGGGCGGATGGCTACACCTTC.

CDR3 sequence (DNA): TGTGCCAGCAGCCCGGCCTTGAACACTGAAGCTTTCTTT. Its translation: CASSPALNTEAFF. The chain recombines TRBV5-6 with TRBJ1-1; no reliable D call. The germline V gene encodes CDR1 SGHDT and CDR2 YYEEEE. CDR3 length equals 13 residues. V gave up 4 bases and J gave up 0 bases, with 7 bases separating them.

This clone has just a few counts. The rearrangement joins TRBV7-9 to TRBJ1-1; D ambiguous. Trimming removed 5 bases from V and 1 base from J, with 8 bases in between. Germline values: CDR1 SEHNR, CDR2 FQNEAQ (reference sequence). This CDR3 contains 13 residues. The CDR3 DNA is TGTGCCAGCAGCCAAGTCCCGAACACTGAAGCTTTCTTT. It is translated as CASSQVPNTEAFF. The full variable domain, rest sourced from reference TRBV7-9 and TRBJ1-1, is DTGVSQNPRHKITKRGQNVTFRCDPISEHNRLYWYRQTLGQGPEFLTYFQNEAQLEKSRLLSDRFSAERPKGSFSTLEIQRTEQGDSAMYLCASSQVPNTEAFFGQGTRLTVV.

This clone was recorded a few times. V and J are TRBV6-6 and TRBJ1-5, with D hard to call. The V end lost 6 bases, the J end lost 3 bases, and 12 bases lay between the germline ends. The CDR3 consists of 14 residues. Germline-derived CDR1 and CDR2 are MNHNY and SVGAGI (reference sequence). The CDR3 DNA reads TGTGCCAGCAGCCTTGTGGAGCTCAATCAGCCCCAGCATTTT. Residues: CASSLVELNQPQHF.

This rearrangement joins TRBV6-1 to TRBJ2-1; TRBD2 aligns across 8 bases. The CDR3 sequence is 14 residues long. V was pared by 6 bases and J by 4 bases, with 5 bases of the junction left unmatched. Germline CDR1 reads MNHNS; CDR2 reads SASEGT. The CDR3 here is CASRPGLEYNEQFF. The CDR3 DNA reads as TGTGCCAGCAGACCGGGACTAGAATACAATGAGCAGTTCTTC.

The chain recombines TRBV19 with TRBJ2-7, with 9 bases that match TRBD2. The germline V gene encodes CDR1 LNHDA and CDR2 SQIVND (reference sequence). The CDR3 contains 16 residues. V was pared by 7 bases and J by 5 bases, with 15 bases of the junction left unmatched. The CDR3 here is CASKGGQPGLANEQYF. For the CDR3, the DNA is TGTGCCAGTAAGGGTGGCCAGCCGGGACTAGCAAACGAGCAGTACTTC. Drawing the rest from reference TRBV19 and TRBJ2-7, the complete variable domain is DGGITQSPKYLFRKEGQNVTLSCEQNLNHDAMYWYRQDPGQGLRLIYYSQIVNDFQKGDIAEGYSVSREKKESFPLTVTSAQKNPTAFYLCASKGGQPGLANEQYFGPGTRLTVT.

The rearrangement links TRBV27 to TRBJ1-3, with a possible D match to TRBD1 (5 bases). This CDR3 is 15 amino acids long. Trimming pared 7 bases from V and 0 bases from J, leaving 13 bases between. Germline V CDR1 and CDR2: MNHEY, SMNVEV (reference sequence). Here the CDR3 DNA reads TGTGCCAGCACCCGGACACCGAGCTCTGGAAACACCATATATTTT. This sequence encodes CASTRTPSSGNTIYF.

The chain has TRBV6-1 and TRBJ1-2; possible D gene TRBD1, 5 bases. V dropped 0 bases and J dropped 4 bases, with 9 bases sitting between them. This CDR3 comprises 14 residues. Germline values: CDR1 MNHNS, CDR2 SASEGT. In DNA, the CDR3 is TGTGCCAGCAGTGAAGCCGGGACCCTCTATGGCTACACCTTC. It translates to CASSEAGTLYGYTF.

This clone showed up just a few times. This chain uses TRBV11-3 with TRBJ2-1; 7 positions agree with TRBD1. CDR3 length: 15 residues. With 5 bases clipped from V and 1 base from J, the junction kept 5 bases outside the gene matches. CDR1 SGHNT and CDR2 YENEEA come from the germline V gene. The CDR3 DNA follows: TGTGCCAGCAGCGCCCGACAGGGTTCCTACAATGAGCAGTTCTTC. Its protein is CASSARQGSYNEQFF.

About this clone: This sequence is one base from a far larger clone and is likely a read error. The genes are TRBV4-1 and TRBJ1-1; D is unresolved. Germline CDR1 is MGHRA and CDR2 is YSYEKL. This CDR3 spans 16 amino acids. Trimming removed 7 bases at V and 3 bases at J, with 21 bases between. CDR3 amino acids: CASTYTLGRKYTEAFF. The CDR3 nucleotides read TGCGCCAGCACCTACACCTTGGGGAGGAAGTACACTGAAGCTTTCTTT.